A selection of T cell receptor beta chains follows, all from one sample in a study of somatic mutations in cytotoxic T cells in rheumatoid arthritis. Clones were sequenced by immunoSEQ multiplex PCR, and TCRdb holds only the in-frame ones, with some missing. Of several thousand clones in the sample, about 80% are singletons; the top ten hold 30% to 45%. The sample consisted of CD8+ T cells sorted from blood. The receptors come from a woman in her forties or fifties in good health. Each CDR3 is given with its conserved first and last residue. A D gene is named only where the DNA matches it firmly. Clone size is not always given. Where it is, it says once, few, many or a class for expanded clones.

TGTGCCAGCAGTTCCCTCGACAGTGGCAATCAGCCCCAGCATTTT	CASSSLDSGNQPQHF	-	-	TRBV6-6	TRBJ1-5
TGTGCCTGGAGTGTCGACACAGGGGGCGTTTCACCCCTCCACTTT	CAWSVDTGGVSPLHF	-	TRBD1	TRBV30	TRBJ1-6
TGTGCCAGCAGCCAAGTTCCAGGACAGGGGGACAATGAGCAGTTCTTC	CASSQVPGQGDNEQFF	-	TRBD1	TRBV14	TRBJ2-1
TGCGCCAGCAGCCCCAGACTAGCGACGGTAGGAGAGACCCAGTACTTC	CASSPRLATVGETQYF	-	TRBD2	TRBV4-1	TRBJ2-5
TGTGCCAGCAGCACACTAGCGGGGGCTCCAAATGAGCAGTTCTTC	CASSTLAGAPNEQFF	once	TRBD2	TRBV4-2	TRBJ2-1
TGTGCCAGCAGCTTAAGCCCAGACGGGGCTAGCGGGGCAGATACGCAGTATTTT	CASSLSPDGASGADTQYF	-	TRBD2	TRBV7-3	TRBJ2-3
TGTGCCAGCAGTTTATTAGCAGGGTGGGACACAGATACGCAGTATTTT	CASSLLAGWDTDTQYF	-	-	TRBV28	TRBJ2-3
TGTGCCAGCAGCTCCCCCCCAGAGGGCGATTCGGAGACCCAGTACTTC	CASSSPPEGDSETQYF	-	-	TRBV7-3	TRBJ2-5
TGTGCCAGCAGGGCCGGGACACCTGCCTACGAGCAGTACTTC	CASRAGTPAYEQYF	-	-	TRBV27	TRBJ2-7
TGTGCCAGCAGCTTAGTTGGGCCAGGGGCGAACACTGAAGCTTTCTTT	CASSLVGPGANTEAFF	-	-	TRBV7-8	TRBJ1-1
TGCGCCAGCAGCCAAGACAGGGCTGAGTACGAGCAGTACTTC	CASSQDRAEYEQYF	-	-	TRBV4-1	TRBJ2-7
TGCGCCAGCAGCCCCACTAGCGGGGGCTCGTACGAGCAGTACTTC	CASSPTSGGSYEQYF	-	TRBD2	TRBV4-1	TRBJ2-7
TGTGCCAGCAGCGCCCCAGGCTCACCTACTAACTATGGCTACACCTTC	CASSAPGSPTNYGYTF	-	-	TRBV9	TRBJ1-2
TGTGCCAGCAGCCACAGTCAGGGGCCAATCTACGAGCAGTACTTC	CASSHSQGPIYEQYF	-	-	TRBV14	TRBJ2-7
TGTGCCAGCAGCTTGGTAATGAACACTGAAGCTTTCTTT	CASSLVMNTEAFF	-	-	TRBV5-6	TRBJ1-1
TGCAGCGTTTTTGGGACAGAAGGGACGTACGAGCAGTACTTC	CSVFGTEGTYEQYF	-	TRBD1	TRBV29-1	TRBJ2-7
TGTGCCAGTAGTATAATAGCCGTCAGTTACAATGAGCAGTTCTTC	CASSIIAVSYNEQFF	-	-	TRBV19	TRBJ2-1
TGTGCCAGCAGCCCTCTCATTTCGGGGAACACTGAAGCTTTCTTT	CASSPLISGNTEAFF	-	-	TRBV13	TRBJ1-1
TGTGCCAGCAGTGGCCTAGACGGAGACGAGCAGTACTTC	CASSGLDGDEQYF	-	-	TRBV6-1	TRBJ2-7
TGTGCCAGCAGCCTACCAACAGGGGAAGGAAGCTCCTACGAGCAGTACTTC	CASSLPTGEGSSYEQYF	-	TRBD1	TRBV28	TRBJ2-7
TGTGCCAGCAGACCGGGGACTAGCGGGGGGTATAACAATGAGCAGTTCTTC	CASRPGTSGGYNNEQFF	once	TRBD2	TRBV11-1	TRBJ2-1
TGTGCCAGCAGCTTAGGACAATATGAAGCTTTCTTT	CASSLGQYEAFF	-	-	TRBV7-2	TRBJ1-1
TGTGCCAGCAGCCTATCCCTCTCCTACGAGCAGTACTTC	CASSLSLSYEQYF	-	-	TRBV7-2	TRBJ2-7
TGTGCCAGCAGCTTACGTCCCGGGACAGGGGGCTTCTTGGGGGAGCTGTTTTTT	CASSLRPGTGGFLGELFF	once	TRBD1	TRBV7-6	TRBJ2-2
TGTGCCAGCAGCTTAGAGTACAGCCCGAGACCCTACGAGCAGTACTTC	CASSLEYSPRPYEQYF	few	-	TRBV11-3	TRBJ2-7
TGTGCCAGCAGGGAAACAGGGCAGAGGGATGGCTACACCTTC	CASRETGQRDGYTF	-	-	TRBV7-9	TRBJ1-2
TGCGCCAGCAGCCAAGTGTGGGCAGAGAACACTGAAGCTTTCTTT	CASSQVWAENTEAFF	-	-	TRBV4-3	TRBJ1-1
TGTGCCAGCAGTTTATTGGGTAACAGGGAGAACACTGAAGCTTTCTTT	CASSLLGNRENTEAFF	once	-	TRBV27	TRBJ1-1
TGTGCCAGTAGTAACAGACAGGGTCCTGGACTGGAAGAAAAACTGTTTTTT	CASSNRQGPGLEEKLFF	-	TRBD1	TRBV19	TRBJ1-4
TGTGCCAGCAGCCCAGATGGGACACAGGTCGGGGAAAAACTGTTTTTT	CASSPDGTQVGEKLFF	-	-	TRBV7-3	TRBJ1-4
TGTGCCAGCAGCCTAGGCACAGGGACTAAGACTGAAGCTTTCTTT	CASSLGTGTKTEAFF	-	-	TRBV16	TRBJ1-1
TGTGCCAGCAGTTTGGGGACAGGGGCCCCCTACGAGCAGTACTTC	CASSLGTGAPYEQYF	-	TRBD1	TRBV27	TRBJ2-7
TGTGCCAGCAGTTTCAGGGGCAGCTCACCCCTCCACTTT	CASSFRGSSPLHF	-	-	TRBV28	TRBJ1-6
TGTGCCAGCAGTGGAACAGGCTCCGAATTGGGCCTAAACAATGAGCAGTTCTTC	CASSGTGSELGLNNEQFF	-	-	TRBV6-1	TRBJ2-1
TGTGCCAGCAGCCCCCTCGCTAGCTCCTACGAGCAGTACTTC	CASSPLASSYEQYF	once	-	TRBV7-2	TRBJ2-7
TGTGCCAGCAGCCAAGTCGGCTTAGCGGACAATGAGCAGTTCTTC	CASSQVGLADNEQFF	-	-	TRBV4-2	TRBJ2-1
TGTGCCAGTAGTATCCCCACGACGGGAATCGGGGAGACCCAGTACTTC	CASSIPTTGIGETQYF	-	-	TRBV19	TRBJ2-5
TGTGCCAGCAGCACGACGGGAAGCTCCTACGAGCAGTACTTC	CASSTTGSSYEQYF	-	-	TRBV28	TRBJ2-7
TGTGCCAGCAGCTTCATGGGGGGGCCGGGCAATGAGCAGTTCTTC	CASSFMGGPGNEQFF	-	-	TRBV5-4	TRBJ2-1
TGTGCCAGCAGCCTAACTAGCGGGGCCGTGAGTGAGCAGTTCTTC	CASSLTSGAVSEQFF	-	TRBD2	TRBV7-2	TRBJ2-1
TGTGCCTGGAGTATGGAGGCGAACACTGAAGCTTTCTTT	CAWSMEANTEAFF	-	-	TRBV30	TRBJ1-1
TGTGCCAGCACAGGGGGTAAGGAGCAGTACTTC	CASTGGKEQYF	few	TRBD1	TRBV6-5	TRBJ2-7
TGTGCCAGCAGCTTTTTTACTAGCTGGGGCACCGGGGAGCTGTTTTTT	CASSFFTSWGTGELFF	-	-	TRBV5-6	TRBJ2-2
TGTGCCAGCAGCCGACTAGCGGGGGGCTCCGACACAGATACGCAGTATTTT	CASSRLAGGSDTDTQYF	-	TRBD2	TRBV11-3	TRBJ2-3
TGTGCCAGCAGTCAACTTGGACAGACCTACGAGCAGTACTTC	CASSQLGQTYEQYF	-	-	TRBV27	TRBJ2-7
TGTGCCAGCATTCGGACAGGGGGGTCTGGGGCCAACGTCCTGACTTTC	CASIRTGGSGANVLTF	-	TRBD1	TRBV5-4	TRBJ2-6
TGCGCCAGCAGCCCGACAGGGGTGGGCTACGAGCAGTACTTC	CASSPTGVGYEQYF	-	TRBD1	TRBV4-1	TRBJ2-7
TGTGCCAGCTGGACAGGGGCCACGACGCGGCCCCAGCATTTT	CASWTGATTRPQHF	-	TRBD1	TRBV6-1	TRBJ1-5
TGCGCCAGCAGCCCCGACAGATCCTACGAGCAGTACTTC	CASSPDRSYEQYF	-	-	TRBV5-1	TRBJ2-7
TGTGCCAGCAGCTCCTTGCTACAGGGGGGAAACAATGAGCAGTTCTTC	CASSSLLQGGNNEQFF	once	TRBD1	TRBV11-2	TRBJ2-1
TGTGCCAGCAGCAAAGCCGGCACCCGGGCCTACAATGAGCAGTTCTTC	CASSKAGTRAYNEQFF	once	-	TRBV21-1	TRBJ2-1
TGTGCCAGCAGCCCCCGGCAGGGAATAGATACGCAGTATTTT	CASSPRQGIDTQYF	-	-	TRBV14	TRBJ2-3
TGTGCCAGCAGCTGGGGACAGCTCTACGAGCAGTACTTC	CASSWGQLYEQYF	-	TRBD1	TRBV7-8	TRBJ2-7
TGTGCCAGCAGTTACTTCCAGGACAGTCTCGACTATGGCTACACCTTC	CASSYFQDSLDYGYTF	few	-	TRBV6-6	TRBJ1-2